These 7 T cell receptor beta chains originate from one sample sequenced in a study of shared clonotypes between healthy human individuals. Sequencing was performed with immunoSEQ multiplex PCR; in TCRdb, only in-frame clones are kept and a portion is missing. The sample lists approximately 500,000 clones, 95% to 97% occurring once. Sequences were obtained from naive CD4+ T cells sorted from blood. Described subset: CD45RA+ positively selected. The receptor source for this set is a woman aged 30 to 39 in good health.

J is TRBJ1-2 and V is TRBV6-4; no clear D. CDR3 length: 13 amino acids. V was pared by 5 bases and J by 4 bases, with 11 bases between. Germline lookup yields CDR1 MRHNA and CDR2 SNTAGT. CDR3 in DNA: TGTGCCAGCAGTCAGGACGGTATCTATGGCTACACCTTC. It codes for CASSQDGIYGYTF.

This clone is a singleton in its sample. The V call is TRBV27, the J call TRBJ1-3; D is ambiguous. Trimming took off 2 bases at V and 0 bases at J, with 11 bases between the two ends. The CDR3 has 16 residues. Germline V gives CDR1 MNHEY, CDR2 SMNVEV (reference sequence). CDR3 coding DNA: TGTGCCAGCAGTTTAACCTCCGTCAGCTCTGGAAACACCATATATTTT. Translation: CASSLTSVSSGNTIYF.

The V call is TRBV30, the J call TRBJ1-4; TRBD1 matches at 8 bases. The CDR3 spans 14 residues. Germline CDR1 GTSNPN, CDR2 SVGIG (reference sequence). The trim removed 3 bases at V and 7 bases at J, leaving 7 bases unmatched. The CDR3 DNA is TGTGCCTGGAGCCACGGACAGGGCGGTGAAAAACTGTTTTTT. It specifies CAWSHGQGGEKLFF. The whole variable domain, filled in from reference TRBV30 and TRBJ1-4, reads SQTIHQWPATLVQPVGSPLSLECTVEGTSNPNLYWYRQAAGRGLQLLFYSVGIGQISSEVPQNLSASRPQDRQFILSSKKLLLSDSGFYLCAWSHGQGGEKLFFGSGTQLSVL.

The chain uses TRBV5-1 and TRBJ2-1; 13 nucleotides line up with TRBD2. The germline V gene has CDR1 SGHRS and CDR2 YFSETQ. The CDR3 loop spans 16 amino acids. The V and J ends lost 1 base and 4 bases, in that order; junction bases with no gene match: 2. CDR3 protein: CASSLLLAGGYNEQFF. The CDR3 DNA reads as TGCGCCAGCAGCTTGCTACTAGCGGGAGGGTACAATGAGCAGTTCTTC.

This clone was detected once. The CDR3 region is CASSSRDRGRGIGYGYTF. The CDR3 DNA is TGCGCCAGCAGCTCCCGGGACAGGGGGCGAGGTATCGGCTATGGCTACACCTTC. The gene calls are TRBV5-1 and TRBJ1-2; 12 nucleotides align to TRBD1. V shed 3 bases and J 4 bases; nucleotides not matched to a gene: 13. The V gene's germline CDR1 is SGHRS and CDR2 YFSETQ. The length of the CDR3 is 18 residues. Looking up the rest from reference TRBV5-1 and TRBJ1-2 gives the full variable domain: KAGVTQTPRYLIKTRGQQVTLSCSPISGHRSVSWYQQTPGQGLQFLFEYFSETQRNKGNFPGRFSGRQFSNSRSEMNVSTLELGDSALYLCASSSRDRGRGIGYGYTFGSGTRLTVV.

The genes are TRBV7-9 and TRBJ2-4, with D maybe TRBD2 (7 bases). V was cut by 1 base and J by 7 bases, with 8 bases left in between. The CDR3 loop spans 13 amino acids. CDR1 SEHNR and CDR2 FQNEAQ come from the germline V gene (reference sequence). The CDR3 DNA is TGTGCCAGCAGCTTAGAGGGGGGGAACATTCAGTACTTC. Protein: CASSLEGGNIQYF.

This clone appeared a single time. The rearrangement uses TRBV6-1 and TRBJ2-7; TRBD1 might be the D (6 bases). V was trimmed by 1 base and J by 4 bases, leaving 26 bases between them. Germline V gives CDR1 MNHNS, CDR2 SASEGT. There are 19 residues in the CDR3. The CDR3 sequence is CASSEGPVPHRDTKYEQYF. The CDR3 coding sequence is TGTGCCAGCAGTGAAGGCCCCGTACCTCACCGGGACACAAAATACGAGCAGTACTTC.